This T cell receptor beta chain was identified during a study of human T cells and chemical hapten exposure. Time point defined: patch test 1, 2 weeks after DPC sensitization. As for treatment: therapeutic diphenylcyclopropenone sensitization with weekly scalp DPC. This clonotype appeared a few times. The antigen is undetermined. Separate cDNA molecules received unique molecular identifiers, which the library attached to them. TCRdb passed the RACE reads through MiXCR, listing each CDR3 protein once. The sample holds fewer than 200,000 distinct CDR3 sequences, 20% to 25% seen once. The germline gives CDR1 SNHLY, CDR2 FYNNEI. This CDR3 has 15 amino acids. Trimming cost V 1 base and J 2 bases, with 12 bases left between them. The study's findings and limits: No change in TCRs above 1 in 1000 frequency was produced by DPC sensitization.

The sequencing used whole blood, collected in connection with sensitization to the hapten diphenylcyclopropenone (DPC). The receptor comes from a woman aged 45-59 years with alopecia areata. Some clones in this sample may be carry-over from other donors' samples. The gene calls are TRBV2 and TRBJ2-7, with D perhaps matching TRBD1 (6 bases). The CDR3 loop reads CASSEERGHTYEQYF. CDR3 nucleotides: TGTGCCAGCAGTGAAGAAAGGGGACATACCTACGAGCAGTACTTC.